This T cell receptor beta chain stems from a study of T cell responses to AZD1222 COVID-19 vaccine. Notes on the study in general: The number of AZD1222 recipients seropositive at baseline was only five to seven. Donors were chiefly white British, with a greater number of females, and clonal diversity was perhaps underestimated. Epitopes outside B.1.351 and B.1.1.7 mutated regions reportedly drew nearly half of spike TCRs.

The data were produced by immunoSEQ multiplex PCR, yet TCRdb's version contains in-frame clones alone and is incomplete. This table has some 110,000 clones, approximately 85% appearing once. This CDR3 region has 15 residues. Trimming took 4 bases from V and 6 from J; bases not matched to a gene: 9. In germline, CDR1 is KGHSY, CDR2 FQNENV. This clone was seen only a few times. Its antigen is unidentified. The chain has TRBV16 and TRBJ1-1; TRBD1 matches at 9 bases. The clonotype originates from an adult in good health. The input for sequencing was peripheral blood, taken on day 0 of MenACWY control vaccination. CDR3 DNA sequence: TGTGCCAGCAGCCCCTTACAGGGGGCCAAACCTGAAGCTTTCTTT. Translation gives CASSPLQGAKPEAFF.